This T cell receptor beta chain comes out of a study of blood T cell repertoires in COVID-19. Study context: Specimens from acute and convalescent COVID-19 originated in the United States, Italy and Spain. Sources were T cells, B-cell-depleted T cells, or PBMCs; the material itself was cDNA or gDNA.

Original methodology: For nucleated cells, counts were estimated from reference gene primer amplification. TCRdb's table, derived via immunoSEQ multiplex PCR, lists solely in-frame clones and lacks some. The V and J calls and clone size were taken over from that table, and D and trimming were inferred from the DNA. The table shows around 88,000 clones, with roughly 80% occurring only once. The germline CDR1 and CDR2 sequences are MGHDK and SYGVNS. The CDR3 extends over 15 amino acids. Unmatched junction bases numbered 7, after V lost 2 bases and J lost 7 bases. The TCR sequence derives from a man in his 60s with acute or convalescent COVID-19. Sequencing input: peripheral blood. The rearrangement links TRBV25-1 to TRBJ1-4, with 7 nucleotides matching TRBD1. The CDR3 loop reads CASSEPTGHGEKLFF. Written as DNA, the CDR3 is TGTGCCAGCAGTGAACCGACAGGGCATGGTGAAAAACTGTTTTTT.